This T cell receptor beta chain was profiled in a study of blood T cells in healthy people across ages. Broader study findings: Higher naive T cell percentage went strongly together with higher TCR beta diversity. Age brought a roughly linear fall in TCR beta diversity measured per million T cells.

CDR1 and CDR2 from the germline V gene are SGHRS and YFSETQ. The CDR3 length is 20 residues. V shed 4 bases, J shed 0 bases, and the junction held 19 bases outside the gene matches. The use of a sample-barcoded 5' primer and a J-beta primer mix characterized a second PCR of about 7 to 12 cycles. Unique molecular identifiers of 12 random nucleotides labeled each cDNA. TCRdb reprocessed the 5' RACE reads with MiXCR, giving one entry per CDR3 protein. The table includes 1.5 million to 2 million distinct CDR3 sequences, 28% detected once. This clonotype has a count of ten or more. Its specificity is unknown. Per sample, at least 5 micrograms of total RNA were extracted.

The V gene is TRBV5-1, the J gene TRBJ2-3; 8 positions match TRBD2. The clonotype comes from a woman between 25 and 40 years old in good health. The source material was blood. The chain's CDR3 is CASSPRIAGRSYTSTDTQYF. The CDR3 DNA reads TGCGCCAGCAGCCCCCGGATAGCGGGACGAAGTTATACTAGCACAGATACGCAGTATTTT.